These T cell receptor beta chains were read from a single sample in a study of shared clonotypes between healthy human individuals. Only in-frame clones appear in the TCRdb table, and some are missing; sequencing was by immunoSEQ multiplex PCR. The sample yields about 1,900,000 clones, roughly 94% seen once. Sequencing was carried out using naive CD8+ T cells sorted from blood. These TCRs come from a man between 18 and 29 years old in good health. Both conserved end residues are part of each CDR3. A D gene is named only where the DNA matches it firmly.

d_call: -
j_call: TRBJ2-3
v_call: TRBV6-5
cdr3_length: 14
cdr3_aa: CASRRPGTSDTQYF
cdr3_nt: TGTGCCAGCAGGCGACCCGGGACCTCAGATACGCAGTATTTT

d_call: -
j_call: TRBJ2-3
v_call: TRBV9
cdr3_length: 14
cdr3_aa: CASSVSPLEDTQYF
cdr3_nt: TGTGCCAGCAGCGTATCTCCCCTGGAGGATACGCAGTATTTT

d_call: TRBD2
j_call: TRBJ2-1
v_call: TRBV4-1
cdr3_length: 14
cdr3_aa: CASSQRDYHELQFF
cdr3_nt: TGCGCCAGCAGCCAACGGGACTACCATGAGCTGCAGTTCTTC

d_call: TRBD1
j_call: TRBJ2-2
v_call: TRBV7-6
cdr3_length: 15
cdr3_aa: CASSFLGQDTGELFF
cdr3_nt: TGTGCCAGCAGCTTTTTGGGACAGGACACCGGGGAGCTGTTTTTT

d_call: TRBD2
j_call: TRBJ2-1
v_call: TRBV29-1
cdr3_length: 15
cdr3_aa: CSVEETSGSYNEQFF
cdr3_nt: TGCAGCGTTGAGGAAACTAGCGGGAGCTACAATGAGCAGTTCTTC

d_call: TRBD1
j_call: TRBJ2-7
v_call: TRBV5-4
cdr3_length: 15
cdr3_aa: CASSLQGQGTYEQYF
cdr3_nt: TGTGCCAGCAGCTTGCAGGGACAGGGGACCTACGAGCAGTACTTC

d_call: -
j_call: TRBJ1-3
v_call: TRBV4-2
cdr3_length: 16
cdr3_aa: CASSQDEYLSGNTIYF
cdr3_nt: TGTGCCAGCAGCCAAGATGAGTACCTCTCTGGAAACACCATATATTTT

d_call: -
j_call: TRBJ2-5
v_call: TRBV30
cdr3_length: 10
cdr3_aa: CAWSEGSQYF
cdr3_nt: TGTGCCTGGAGTGAGGGGAGCCAGTACTTC

d_call: -
j_call: TRBJ2-1
v_call: TRBV4-3
cdr3_length: 15
cdr3_aa: CASSQAPSENNEQFF
cdr3_nt: TGCGCCAGCAGCCAAGCCCCTAGCGAGAACAATGAGCAGTTCTTC

d_call: TRBD1
j_call: TRBJ2-2
v_call: TRBV13
cdr3_length: 19
cdr3_aa: CASSLALDRGPMKSGELFF
cdr3_nt: TGTGCCAGCAGCTTAGCCCTGGACAGGGGGCCCATGAAATCCGGGGAGCTGTTTTTT

d_call: -
j_call: TRBJ2-3
v_call: TRBV15
cdr3_length: 14
cdr3_aa: CATSRGLDTDTQYF
cdr3_nt: TGTGCCACCAGCAGAGGACTAGATACAGATACGCAGTATTTT

d_call: -
j_call: TRBJ1-1
v_call: TRBV19
cdr3_length: 13
cdr3_aa: CASSISANTEAFF
cdr3_nt: TGTGCCAGTAGTATATCGGCGAACACTGAAGCTTTCTTT

d_call: -
j_call: TRBJ2-1
v_call: TRBV29-1
cdr3_length: 12
cdr3_aa: CSVDQDNNEQFF
cdr3_nt: TGCAGCGTTGACCAGGACAACAATGAGCAGTTCTTC

d_call: TRBD2
j_call: TRBJ2-1
v_call: TRBV5-1
cdr3_length: 18
cdr3_aa: CASSLVSGGPSSYNEQFF
cdr3_nt: TGCGCCAGCAGCTTGGTCAGCGGGGGGCCGAGCTCCTACAATGAGCAGTTCTTC

d_call: -
j_call: TRBJ2-7
v_call: TRBV10-1
cdr3_length: 14
cdr3_aa: CASSDPLVPYEQYF
cdr3_nt: TGCGCCAGCAGTGATCCCCTCGTACCCTACGAGCAGTACTTC

d_call: -
j_call: TRBJ2-2
v_call: TRBV19
cdr3_length: 14
cdr3_aa: CASGRGPNTGELFF
cdr3_nt: TGTGCCAGCGGGAGGGGGCCCAACACCGGGGAGCTGTTTTTT

d_call: -
j_call: TRBJ1-1
v_call: TRBV7-8
cdr3_length: 16
cdr3_aa: CASSLEIDAGNTEAFF
cdr3_nt: TGTGCCAGCAGCTTAGAAATCGACGCTGGGAACACTGAAGCTTTCTTT

d_call: TRBD2
j_call: TRBJ2-3
v_call: TRBV5-1
cdr3_length: 18
cdr3_aa: CASSLETIWLAGTDTQYF
cdr3_nt: TGCGCCAGCAGCTTGGAGACAATATGGTTAGCGGGTACAGATACGCAGTATTTT

d_call: -
j_call: TRBJ2-1
v_call: TRBV5-6
cdr3_length: 17
cdr3_aa: CASSLGTVWGGDNEQFF
cdr3_nt: TGTGCCAGCAGCTTGGGGACAGTGTGGGGAGGGGACAATGAGCAGTTCTTC

d_call: -
j_call: TRBJ2-1
v_call: TRBV7-9
cdr3_length: 13
cdr3_aa: CASSLDSKNEQFF
cdr3_nt: TGTGCCAGCAGCTTAGACAGTAAAAATGAGCAGTTCTTC

d_call: TRBD1
j_call: TRBJ2-7
v_call: TRBV11-2
cdr3_length: 14
cdr3_aa: CASSLVVGGNEQYF
cdr3_nt: TGTGCCAGCAGCTTAGTAGTAGGGGGCAACGAGCAGTACTTC

d_call: -
j_call: TRBJ1-1
v_call: TRBV30
cdr3_length: 13
cdr3_aa: CAWSLSGLTEAFF
cdr3_nt: TGTGCCTGGAGTTTGTCAGGGCTCACTGAAGCTTTCTTT

d_call: -
j_call: TRBJ1-2
v_call: TRBV4-1
cdr3_length: 16
cdr3_aa: CASSHTTGYSNYGYTF
cdr3_nt: TGCGCCAGCAGCCACACTACAGGGTACTCTAACTATGGCTACACCTTC